One and the same sample provided the 5 T cell receptor beta chains below, sequenced in a study of blood T cell repertoires in COVID-19. Repertoires were generated with immunoSEQ multiplex PCR, while TCRdb's copy carries only in-frame clones and drops some. The sample carries some 230,000 clones, 80% to 90% recorded once. Sample: peripheral blood. These receptors all come from a woman aged 60-70 years who had recovered from COVID-19.

This clone was counted only a few times. The chain is built from TRBV12-3 or TRBV12-4 and TRBJ1-2, with D perhaps TRBD1 (6 bases). The CDR3 consists of 13 residues. V shed 5 bases and J shed 7 bases, with 14 bases lying between them. Here the CDR3 reads CASSPPRGAGYTF. CDR3 coding DNA: TGTGCCAGCAGTCCCCCCCGGGGGGCTGGCTACACCTTC.

The V gene is TRBV7-9, the J gene TRBJ1-2; D may be TRBD1 (6 bases). Trimming removed 5 bases at V and 7 bases at J, with 11 bases between. CDR3 length equals 12 residues. Per the germline V gene, CDR1 is SEHNR and CDR2 is FQNEAQ (reference sequence). The CDR3 DNA is TGTGCCAGCAGCGCGGACAGTGTTGGCTACACCTTC. This translates into CASSADSVGYTF.

The rearrangement uses TRBV5-5 and TRBJ1-4, with 8 bases fitting TRBD1. CDR3 size: 15 residues. After removal of 4 bases from V and 5 bases from J, the junction contained 7 bases not matched to a gene. CDR1 is SGHKS, CDR2 YYEKEE, per germline (reference sequence). The CDR3, as DNA: TGTGCCAGCAGCCTCGGACAGGGAAAAAATGAAAAACTGTTTTTT. Its protein is CASSLGQGKNEKLFF.

The V call is TRBV7-9, the J call TRBJ2-1; 11 nucleotides line up with TRBD2. J was trimmed by 9 bases and V by 5 bases; bases with no gene match: 15. Germline-derived CDR1 and CDR2 are SEHNR and FQNEAQ (reference sequence). This CDR3 is built from 17 residues. Here the CDR3 DNA reads TGTGCCAGCAGCCCTCCTTACCGACTAGCGGGGATAGGTGAGCAGTTCTTC. Translated: CASSPPYRLAGIGEQFF.

The chain joins TRBV19 to TRBJ1-3, with 9 nucleotides matching TRBD1. The CDR3 spans 16 residues. The V segment lost 4 bases and the J segment 0 bases; nucleotides outside the gene matches: 4. Germline V gene lookup returns CDR1 LNHDA and CDR2 SQIVND (reference sequence). CDR3: CASSKRTGVSGNTIYF. The CDR3 nucleotides read TGTGCCAGTAGTAAGCGGACAGGGGTCTCTGGAAACACCATATATTTT.